This T cell receptor (beta chain) emerged from a study of shared clonotypes between healthy human individuals. Study-level information: Each donor contributed plates that comprised three CD4 naive, three CD4 memory, two CD8 naive and one CD8 memory. Study results and limitations: Clonotype sharing across several donors was observed for around 4.8% of naive CD4 clonotypes. All-four-donor shared clonotypes had higher generation probabilities than non-shared clonotypes did. Generally, naive subsets came out with larger estimated richness than memory subsets.

Profiled with immunoSEQ multiplex PCR; TCRdb holds only in-frame clones, not every one. This sample has approximately 1.5 million clones, with roughly 98.5% found just once. This clone was observed a single time. Its specificity is not known. V was cut by 4 bases and J by 1 base, with 12 bases left in between. CDR1 is SGHRS, CDR2 YFSETQ, per germline. The CDR3 consists of 15 residues. The chain links TRBV5-1 to TRBJ2-1; perhaps TRBD2 as D (5 bases). The sequencing input was naive CD4+ T cells sorted from blood. Subset reported: CD45RA+ positively selected. The clonotype comes from a man younger than 45 in good health. CDR3 nucleotides: TGCGCCAGCAGCATAGGACTGGATTCCTACAATGAGCAGTTCTTC. Translating gives CASSIGLDSYNEQFF.